The T cell receptor beta chain under discussion was sequenced for a study of read filtering for tumor transcriptome and immune sequencing. Study-level background: Revised staging placed under ten patients in R-ISS I, about 15 in II, 7 in III.

The study, taken as a whole, reports: IR-seq and RNA-seq agreed better without single-read clonotypes.

This clonotype was recorded at least ten times. The antigen remains undetermined. Sampling of bone marrow took place during active disease in every patient. Molecular barcoded adaptors covering alpha/delta and beta/gamma chains were used on roughly 400 ng RNA. TCRdb used MiXCR to reprocess the reads, holding one entry per CDR3 protein. The data contain some 46,000 distinct CDR3 sequences, 15% to 20% of them singletons. Sequencing was done on a sample of a population of CD138-negative cells sorted from bone marrow. The receptor's source is a donor at least 40 years old with multiple myeloma.

The CDR3 sequence: CASSQSLEQFF. CDR3 nucleotides: TGTGCCAGCAGCCAGTCGCTTGAGCAGTTCTTC. This chain joins TRBV3-1 and TRBJ2-1; D is undetermined. The CDR3 runs 11 residues. The germline V and J ends were trimmed by 3 bases and 9 bases, with 6 bases remaining between them. Germline V gives CDR1 LGHDT, CDR2 YNNKEL (reference sequence).